Given below is one T cell receptor beta chain in context. Its target is not known. The data stem from a study of a mutant IDH1 vaccine in newly diagnosed glioma. At the level of the study: Vaccine administration was initiated 4-6 weeks following radiotherapy alone, or with temozolomide cycles. Before enrollment, patients got radiotherapy alone, temozolomide alone, or mostly the combination.

Here immunoSEQ multiplex PCR was the method, and the copy in TCRdb shows in-frame clones only, minus some. The data hold tens of thousands of clones, with about 81% observed a single time. The CDR3 extends over 13 amino acids. Trimming stripped 6 bases from V and 0 bases from J, with 9 bases between. Germline assignment: CDR1 SQVTM and CDR2 ANQGSEA. Noted time point: week 47, end of study. Doses of 300 ug of mutant IDH1 20-mer peptide were given with topical imiquimod. General study findings and limits: Changes in top peripheral clonotypes did not appear linked to pseudoprogression.

This chain uses TRBV29-1 with TRBJ1-3, with D perhaps matching TRBD1 (6 bases). The sequenced sample was PBMCs, obtained from a glioma patient whose treatment included an IDH1 peptide vaccine. The receptor comes from a man between 40 and 49 years old with glioma. The CDR3 DNA is TGCAGCGTAGGGGACAACTCTGGAAACACCATATATTTT. Translating gives CSVGDNSGNTIYF.